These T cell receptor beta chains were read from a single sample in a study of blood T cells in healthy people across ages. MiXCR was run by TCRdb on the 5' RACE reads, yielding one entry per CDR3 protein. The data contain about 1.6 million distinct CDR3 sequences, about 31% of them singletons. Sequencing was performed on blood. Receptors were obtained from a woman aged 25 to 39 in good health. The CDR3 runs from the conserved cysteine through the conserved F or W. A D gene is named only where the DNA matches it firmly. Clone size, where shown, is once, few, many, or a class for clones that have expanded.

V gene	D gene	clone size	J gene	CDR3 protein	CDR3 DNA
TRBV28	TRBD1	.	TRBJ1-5	CASREAHRGYQPQHF	TGTGCCAGCAGGGAAGCCCACAGGGGTTATCAGCCCCAGCATTTT
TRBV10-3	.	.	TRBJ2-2	CAITQGDTGELFF	TGTGCCATCACACAGGGCGACACCGGGGAGCTGTTTTTT
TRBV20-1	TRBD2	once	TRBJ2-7	CSASGLGGDYEQYF	TGCAGTGCTAGCGGTCTGGGGGGGGACTACGAGCAGTACTTC
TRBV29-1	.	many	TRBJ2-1	CSVISARTNDYNEQFF	TGCAGCGTTATAAGCGCCCGGACTAACGACTACAATGAGCAGTTCTTC
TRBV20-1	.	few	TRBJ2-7	CSAREGGGEQYF	TGCAGTGCTAGAGAGGGTGGAGGCGAGCAGTACTTC
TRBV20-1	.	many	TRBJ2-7	CSARVTGTYEQYF	TGCAGTGCTAGAGTGACAGGAACCTACGAGCAGTACTTC
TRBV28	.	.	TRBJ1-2	CASSLSVIYSYTF	TGTGCCAGCAGTTTATCAGTCATCTATAGCTACACCTTC
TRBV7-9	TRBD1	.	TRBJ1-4	CVSSLGQGEGEKLFF	TGTGTCAGCAGCCTTGGACAGGGAGAGGGAGAAAAACTGTTTTTT
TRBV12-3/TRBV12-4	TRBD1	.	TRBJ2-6	CASSPGTGTSGANVLTF	TGTGCCAGCAGTCCCGGGACAGGGACCTCTGGGGCCAACGTCCTGACTTTC
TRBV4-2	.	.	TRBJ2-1	CASSRQKGTNYNEQFF	TGTGCCAGCAGCCGACAAAAGGGGACCAACTACAATGAGCAGTTCTTC
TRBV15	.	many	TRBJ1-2	CATSREADGYTF	TGTGCCACCAGCAGAGAAGCCGATGGCTACACCTTC
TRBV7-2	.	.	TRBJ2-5	CASSPPGSPGTQYF	TGTGCCAGCAGCCCCCCGGGCAGTCCCGGGACCCAGTACTTC
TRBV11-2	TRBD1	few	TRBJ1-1	CASSSWGQGELRGMNTEAFF	TGTGCCAGCAGCTCCTGGGGACAGGGTGAATTGAGGGGAATGAACACTGAAGCTTTCTTT
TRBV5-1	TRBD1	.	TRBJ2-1	CASSLGDRRLYNEQFF	TGCGCCAGCAGCTTGGGGGACAGGAGACTATACAATGAGCAGTTCTTC
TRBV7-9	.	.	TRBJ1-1	CASSLTGSYNTEAFF	TGTGCCAGCAGTTTAACGGGGTCCTACAACACTGAAGCTTTCTTT
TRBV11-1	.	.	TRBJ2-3	CARQTATMTDTQYF	TGTGCCAGGCAGACAGCAACTATGACAGATACGCAGTATTTT
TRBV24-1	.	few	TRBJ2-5	CATSGWQGETQYF	TGTGCCACCAGTGGCTGGCAGGGAGAGACCCAGTACTTC
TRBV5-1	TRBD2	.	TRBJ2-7	CASSLTRLAVADEQYF	TGCGCCAGCAGCTTGACGAGACTAGCAGTGGCGGACGAGCAGTACTTC
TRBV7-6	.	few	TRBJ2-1	CASSPRVMYNEQFF	TGTGCCAGCAGCCCGAGGGTGATGTACAATGAGCAGTTCTTC
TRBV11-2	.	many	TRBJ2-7	CASSARSSYEQYF	TGTGCCAGCAGCGCAAGGAGTTCCTACGAGCAGTACTTC
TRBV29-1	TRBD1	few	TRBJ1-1	CSVSQGAEAFF	TGCAGCGTTTCCCAGGGGGCTGAAGCTTTCTTT
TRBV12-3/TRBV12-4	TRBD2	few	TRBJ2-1	CASSFLAGASYNEQFF	TGTGCCAGCAGTTTCCTAGCGGGAGCCAGCTACAATGAGCAGTTCTTC
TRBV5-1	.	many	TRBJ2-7	CASSWTGFSTYEQYF	TGCGCCAGCAGCTGGACGGGGTTTTCAACCTACGAGCAGTACTTC
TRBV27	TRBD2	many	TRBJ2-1	CASSKREPYNEQFF	TGTGCCAGCAGCAAGCGGGAGCCGTACAATGAGCAGTTCTTC
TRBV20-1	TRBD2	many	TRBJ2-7	CSARVLAAYEQYF	TGCAGTGCTAGAGTCCTAGCGGCCTACGAGCAGTACTTC
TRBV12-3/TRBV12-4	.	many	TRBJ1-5	CASTGSKNNQPQHF	TGTGCCAGCACGGGCAGCAAGAATAATCAGCCCCAGCATTTT
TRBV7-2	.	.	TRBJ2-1	CANRPSRRTEQFF	TGTGCCAACAGGCCTTCCCGCAGGACGGAGCAGTTCTTC
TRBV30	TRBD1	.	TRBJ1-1	CAWSGDRMNAEAFF	TGTGCCTGGAGCGGGGACAGGATGAACGCTGAAGCTTTCTTT
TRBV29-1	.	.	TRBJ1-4	CSVEVLQGSRDGEKLFF	TGCAGCGTTGAGGTTCTACAGGGCTCCAGGGATGGCGAAAAACTGTTTTTT
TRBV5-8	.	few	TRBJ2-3	CASSYRQGRTDTQYF	TGTGCCAGCAGTTATAGGCAGGGGAGGACAGATACGCAGTATTTT
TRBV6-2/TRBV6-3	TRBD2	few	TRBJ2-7	CASGLAGVRSYEQYF	TGTGCCAGTGGACTAGCGGGAGTTAGGTCCTACGAGCAGTACTTC
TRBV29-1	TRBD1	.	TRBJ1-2	CGVEGQGAFHYGYTF	TGCGGCGTTGAAGGACAGGGGGCGTTTCACTATGGCTACACCTTC
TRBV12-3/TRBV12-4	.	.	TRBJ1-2	CASSPKGLTFNYGYTF	TGTGCCAGCAGTCCGAAGGGACTGACCTTTAACTATGGCTACACCTTC
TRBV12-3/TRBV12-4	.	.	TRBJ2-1	CASSLGPILGIGTRAYNEQFF	TGTGCCAGCAGTTTAGGCCCTATCCTCGGAATCGGGACCCGGGCGTACAATGAGCAGTTCTTC
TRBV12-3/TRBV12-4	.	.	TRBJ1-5	CASMGLNGQPQHF	TGTGCCAGCATGGGCTTAAATGGTCAGCCCCAGCATTTT
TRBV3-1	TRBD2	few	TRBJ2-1	CASSLEGEGPVGEQFF	TGTGCCAGCAGCCTAGAAGGGGAGGGCCCGGTCGGTGAGCAGTTCTTC
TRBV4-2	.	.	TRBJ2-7	CASSLLGRGTYERYF	TGTGCCAGCAGCCTCTTGGGTAGGGGCACCTACGAGCGGTACTTC
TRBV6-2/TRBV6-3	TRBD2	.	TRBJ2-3	CASSYSGTSRDTQYF	TGTGCCAGCAGTTACTCTGGGACTAGCAGAGATACGCAGTATTTT
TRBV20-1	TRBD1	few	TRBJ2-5	CSATGQGQETQYF	TGCAGTGCTACCGGACAGGGCCAAGAGACCCAGTACTTC
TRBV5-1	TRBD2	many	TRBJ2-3	CASRPAGADTQYF	TGCGCCAGCAGACCGGCGGGGGCAGATACGCAGTATTTT
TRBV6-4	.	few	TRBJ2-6	CASSGPSSGANVLTF	TGTGCCAGCAGTGGCCCAAGCTCTGGGGCCAACGTCCTGACTTTC
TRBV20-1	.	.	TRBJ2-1	CSANRPDSYNEQFF	TGCAGTGCAAATCGACCCGACTCCTACAATGAGCAGTTCTTC
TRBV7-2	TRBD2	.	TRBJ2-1	CASSLLSGYSYNEQFF	TGTGCCAGCAGCCTCCTTAGCGGGTATTCCTACAATGAGCAGTTCTTC